One and the same sample provided the 15 T cell receptor beta chains below, sequenced in a study of blood T cell repertoires in COVID-19. Method: immunoSEQ multiplex PCR; TCRdb's copy keeps in-frame clones and lacks some. The sample gives 100,000 to 150,000 clones, roughly 84% of which show up once; approximately 1.1% is in the top ten. Sequencing was carried out using peripheral blood. The receptors stem from a woman of 80 years or more with acute or convalescent COVID-19.

The V gene is TRBV5-1, the J gene TRBJ2-2; D may be TRBD1 (5 bases). Trimming removed 3 bases from V and 1 base from J, with 10 bases in between. This CDR3 has 15 amino acids. Germline V lookup: CDR1 SGHRS, CDR2 YFSETQ. CDR3 in amino acids: CASSSLGQNTGELFF. The CDR3 DNA sequence: TGCGCCAGCAGCTCGCTCGGACAGAACACCGGGGAGCTGTTTTTT.

This chain connects TRBV2 to TRBJ1-6; D is perhaps TRBD1 (5 bases). This CDR3 is built from 12 residues. Trimming left V 6 bases short and J 7 bases short, with 7 bases between. From germline, CDR1 is SNHLY and CDR2 FYNNEI. CDR3 nucleotide sequence: TGTGCCAGCAGGGGGCTGAATTCACCCCTCCACTTT. Translation: CASRGLNSPLHF.

The CDR3 DNA follows: TGCGCCAGCAGCGAAAGACAGGGAATGAACACTGAAGCTTTCTTT. Its protein is CASSERQGMNTEAFF. The chain uses TRBV5-1 and TRBJ1-1, with 7 bases identical to TRBD1. Germline CDR1 is SGHRS and CDR2 is YFSETQ. The CDR3 length is 15 residues. With 4 bases clipped from V and 0 bases from J, the junction kept 6 bases outside the gene matches.

The V and J genes are TRBV10-3 and TRBJ1-5; D is undetermined. In germline, CDR1 is ENHRY, CDR2 SYGVKD. This CDR3 is built from 14 residues. V was cut by 7 bases and J by 0 bases, with 10 bases left in between. The CDR3 region has the DNA TGTGCCATCACTACGGAGTATAGCAATCAGCCCCAGCATTTT. Encoded protein: CAITTEYSNQPQHF.

The V and J genes are TRBV10-3 and TRBJ1-6, with 9 positions matching TRBD1. J lost 6 bases, V lost 7 bases, and 4 bases had no gene match. The CDR3 length is 14 residues. Germline CDR1 reads ENHRY; CDR2 reads SYGVKD. For the CDR3, the DNA is TGTGCCATCAACGGGGACAGGGTTAATTCACCCCTCCACTTT. It is translated as CAINGDRVNSPLHF.

The chain is built from TRBV7-2 and TRBJ2-6, with 11 bases lining up with TRBD1. The junction had 6 bases not matched to a gene; V was cut back by 2 bases and J by 3 bases. Germline CDR1 reads SGHTA; CDR2 reads FQGNSA. The CDR3 consists of 18 residues. The DNA of the CDR3 is TGTGCCAGCAGCTTACACGGACAGGGGGCCGGTGGGGCCAACGTCCTGACTTTC. Translated: CASSLHGQGAGGANVLTF.

The chain has TRBV10-1 and TRBJ1-2; unclear D gene. CDR3 length: 13 residues. Germline CDR1 and CDR2: WNHNN and SYGVQD (reference sequence). Trimming pared 4 bases from V and 3 bases from J, leaving 9 bases between. For the CDR3, the DNA is TGCGCCAGCAGTGCGTCCCATTACTATGGCTACACCTTC. Its translation: CASSASHYYGYTF.

V is TRBV5-4 and J is TRBJ2-3, with 7 nucleotides matching TRBD1. The CDR3 totals 16 residues. Trimming at V came to 3 bases and at J to 2 bases, leaving 9 bases not matched to a gene. Per the germline V gene, CDR1 is SGHNT and CDR2 is YYREEE (reference sequence). CDR3 in DNA: TGTGCCAGCAGCTCGCCTCTACAGGGGTTCACAGATACGCAGTATTTT. Its translation is CASSSPLQGFTDTQYF.

The chain joins TRBV29-1 to TRBJ2-2; 9 bases are a match to TRBD2. The CDR3 is 14 amino acids. V shed 4 bases, J shed 0 bases, and the junction held 0 bases outside the gene matches. Germline CDR1 is SQVTM and CDR2 is ANQGSEA. The CDR3 sequence: CSVGLAANTGELFF. The CDR3 region has the DNA TGCAGCGTTGGACTAGCGGCGAACACCGGGGAGCTGTTTTTT.

J is TRBJ1-5 and V is TRBV28; D perhaps matches TRBD1 (5 bases). In germline, CDR1 is MDHEN, CDR2 SYDVKM. V was clipped by 2 bases and J by 0 bases, with 11 bases between them. The CDR3 has 16 residues. The CDR3 spells CASSLPQGYSNQPQHF. The CDR3 nucleotides read TGTGCCAGCAGTTTACCCCAGGGTTATAGCAATCAGCCCCAGCATTTT. The full variable domain, with the rest looked up from reference TRBV28 and TRBJ1-5, is DVKVTQSSRYLVKRTGEKVFLECVQDMDHENMFWYRQDPGLGLRLIYFSYDVKMKEKGDIPEGYSVSREKKERFSLILESASTNQTSMYLCASSLPQGYSNQPQHFGDGTRLSIL.

The chain links TRBV4-1 to TRBJ2-5, with TRBD1 as a possible D gene (6 bases). This CDR3 contains 16 residues. V lost 4 bases to trimming and J lost 9 bases, with 24 bases between them. Per the germline V gene, CDR1 is MGHRA and CDR2 is YSYEKL. CDR3 amino acids: CASSPDWTVGHRAQYF. DNA of the CDR3: TGCGCCAGCAGCCCGGACTGGACAGTGGGGCATAGGGCCCAGTACTTC.

The chain recombines TRBV6-5 with TRBJ2-5, with D perhaps TRBD2 (5 bases). Germline-derived CDR1 and CDR2 are MNHEY and SVGAGI. Between the trimmed V and J ends, which lost 11 bases and 4 bases, there was a span of 17 bases. This CDR3 is built from 13 residues. As DNA, the CDR3 is TGTGCCCTCAGGAGGAGGACGGGAGAGACCCAGTACTTC. Protein product: CALRRRTGETQYF.

The rearrangement joins TRBV19 to TRBJ1-5; maybe TRBD1 (5 bases). The CDR3 covers 14 residues. The ends were cut back, 5 bases at V and 0 bases at J, with 8 bases in the middle. The germline CDR1 and CDR2 sequences are LNHDA and SQIVND (reference sequence). CDR3 loop: CASSGHDSNQPQHF. The CDR3 DNA reads TGTGCCAGTAGTGGACATGATAGCAATCAGCCCCAGCATTTT. Complete variable domain (other parts from reference TRBV19 and TRBJ1-5): DGGITQSPKYLFRKEGQNVTLSCEQNLNHDAMYWYRQDPGQGLRLIYYSQIVNDFQKGDIAEGYSVSREKKESFPLTVTSAQKNPTAFYLCASSGHDSNQPQHFGDGTRLSIL.

This chain links TRBV7-7 with TRBJ2-5; 9 nucleotides line up with TRBD2. V lost 1 base to trimming and J lost 1 base; unmatched junction nucleotides: 4. The CDR3 covers 16 residues. Germline V gene lookup returns CDR1 SSHAT and CDR2 FNYEAQ (reference sequence). The CDR3 sequence is CASSLGSGGLQETQYF. The CDR3 nucleotides are TGTGCCAGCAGCTTAGGTAGCGGGGGCCTCCAAGAGACCCAGTACTTC.

The chain joins TRBV24-1 to TRBJ1-5; 8 bases are shared with TRBD1. This CDR3 contains 15 residues. V dropped 5 bases and J dropped 1; count of bases not matched to a gene: 3. CDR1 is KGHDR and CDR2 is SFDVKD in the germline V gene. The chain's CDR3 is CATSASGGSNQPQHF. The CDR3 DNA reads as TGTGCCACCAGTGCGTCAGGGGGCAGCAATCAGCCCCAGCATTTT.